The 15 T cell receptor beta chains below come from one sample, sequenced in a study of T cell responses to AZD1222 COVID-19 vaccine. TCRdb keeps only in-frame clones here, not all; method: immunoSEQ multiplex PCR. This sample has 150,000 or so clones, with about nine tenths found just once. Material: peripheral blood, obtained on day 0 of AZD1222 vaccination. Every receptor here comes from an adult in good health.

The V call is TRBV18, the J call TRBJ2-2; 7 positions match TRBD1. This CDR3 has 15 residues. Trimming cost V 2 bases and J 6 bases; bases outside gene matches: 6. CDR1 is KGHSH and CDR2 is LQKENI in the germline V gene. The CDR3 DNA reads TGTGCCAGCTCACCAAACAGGGGCGATGCCGGGGAGCTGTTTTTT. This translates into CASSPNRGDAGELFF.

J is TRBJ2-7 and V is TRBV28; D may be TRBD1 or TRBD2 (6 bases each). The CDR3 runs 14 residues. The V end lost 0 bases, the J end lost 6 bases, and 12 bases lay between the germline ends. Germline values: CDR1 MDHEN, CDR2 SYDVKM. The CDR3 loop is CASSLWVGGAEQYF. For the CDR3, the DNA is TGTGCCAGCAGTTTATGGGTGGGGGGCGCCGAGCAGTACTTC.

The V gene is TRBV28, the J gene TRBJ1-2, with D perhaps TRBD1 (5 bases). Trimming removed 3 bases at V and 4 bases at J, with 9 bases between. Germline V lookup: CDR1 MDHEN, CDR2 SYDVKM. The CDR3 loop spans 13 amino acids. The CDR3 protein is CASSFDSIYGYTF. The CDR3 DNA reads TGTGCCAGCAGTTTTGACAGCATCTATGGCTACACCTTC.

The CDR3 DNA follows: TGTGCCAGCAACGGGGGGGCCAATCAGCCCCAGCATTTT. It encodes CASNGGANQPQHF. This chain connects TRBV6-5 to TRBJ1-5; D possibly corresponds to TRBD1 (6 bases). Trimming removed 7 bases at V and 3 bases at J, with 10 bases between. The CDR3 length is 13 residues. The germline V gene has CDR1 MNHEY and CDR2 SVGAGI.

This sequence joins TRBV2 and TRBJ2-2; D is uncertain. The length of the CDR3 is 15 residues. Trimming took 6 bases from V and 2 from J, leaving 13 bases between them. CDR1 is SNHLY and CDR2 is FYNNEI in the germline V gene. The CDR3 here is CASRSGPANTGELFF. Here the CDR3 DNA reads TGTGCCAGCAGGTCGGGTCCGGCCAACACCGGGGAGCTGTTTTTT.

The chain carries TRBV7-2 and TRBJ1-2, with D possibly being TRBD1 (5 bases). CDR3 length: 16 amino acids. Trimming pared 2 bases from V and 5 bases from J, leaving 18 bases between. From germline, CDR1 is SGHTA and CDR2 FQGNSA. The CDR3 is CASSLRAPTVQYGYTF. The CDR3 nucleotides read TGTGCCAGCAGCTTAAGGGCTCCGACAGTACAGTATGGCTACACCTTC.

V is TRBV28 and J is TRBJ2-2; 7 nucleotides align to TRBD1. V dropped 7 bases and J dropped 5; count of bases not matched to a gene: 7. Germline V gives CDR1 MDHEN, CDR2 SYDVKM. This CDR3 is built from 14 residues. The CDR3: CASTGQEITGELFF. The CDR3 DNA reads as TGTGCCAGCACTGGACAGGAGATAACCGGGGAGCTGTTTTTT.

The chain joins TRBV4-2 to TRBJ1-5, with D unclear. This CDR3 has 17 amino acids. Trimming removed 0 bases from V and 2 bases from J, with 14 bases in between. CDR1 and CDR2 (germline): LGHNA, YNFKEQ. CDR3 nucleotide sequence: TGTGCCAGCAGCCAAGATTTGCCAGGCTCAGGCAATCAGCCCCAGCATTTT. As protein: CASSQDLPGSGNQPQHF.

This clone was counted only a few times. V gene TRBV20-1 combines with J gene TRBJ1-6; 7 bases are a match to TRBD1. V lost 3 bases to trimming and J lost 9 bases; unmatched junction nucleotides: 8. Germline loops: CDR1 DFQATT, CDR2 SNEGSKA (reference sequence). The length of the CDR3 is 14 residues. CDR3 loop: CSASRQGESSPLHF. The DNA of the CDR3 is TGCAGTGCTAGTCGACAGGGCGAGAGTTCACCCCTCCACTTT.

The chain joins TRBV15 to TRBJ1-5; possible D gene TRBD1, 5 bases. From germline, CDR1 is LNHNV and CDR2 YYDKDF (reference sequence). CDR3 length: 14 amino acids. V lost 0 bases, J lost 8 bases, and 11 bases lay in between. As DNA, the CDR3 is TGTGCCACCAGCAGAGAACGGGGCTGGGAGCCCCAGCATTTT. Amino acids: CATSRERGWEPQHF.

The V gene is TRBV27, the J gene TRBJ2-7, with D perhaps TRBD1 (5 bases). V lost 5 bases and J lost 6, with 14 bases in between. The CDR3 runs to 13 residues. Germline V gene lookup returns CDR1 MNHEY and CDR2 SMNVEV (reference sequence). The CDR3: CASSIQQDFEQYF. DNA of the CDR3: TGTGCCAGCAGTATCCAACAGGATTTCGAGCAGTACTTC.

V gene TRBV6-5 combines with J gene TRBJ1-1, with D uncertain. The CDR3 spans 14 residues. Germline lookup yields CDR1 MNHEY and CDR2 SVGAGI. Trimming shortened V by 6 bases and J by 5 bases, and 16 bases separated the two germline ends. CDR3 coding DNA: TGTGCCAGCAGCGCGATGGGAGGATCGACTGAAGCTTTCTTT. Protein: CASSAMGGSTEAFF.

The genes are TRBV27 and TRBJ1-6; D uncertain. This CDR3 is built from 16 residues. V lost 1 base to trimming and J lost 0 bases, with 7 bases between them. Germline CDR1 MNHEY, CDR2 SMNVEV (reference sequence). The CDR3 region has the DNA TGTGCCAGCAGTTTATTTGTGAGCTCCTATAATTCACCCCTCCACTTT. Protein sequence: CASSLFVSSYNSPLHF.

The chain is built from TRBV27 and TRBJ2-3, with 9 positions matching TRBD2. Trimming at V came to 4 bases and at J to 1 base, leaving 3 bases not matched to a gene. Germline lookup yields CDR1 MNHEY and CDR2 SMNVEV (reference sequence). This CDR3 has 15 residues. The CDR3 DNA follows: TGTGCCAGCAGTTCGGCTAGCGGGGGCACAGATACGCAGTATTTT. Its translation is CASSSASGGTDTQYF.

This clone was found once. The gene calls are TRBV18 and TRBJ1-5; the D is unclear. V lost 2 bases, J lost 0 bases, and 5 bases lay in between. Germline V gene sequence: CDR1 KGHSH, CDR2 LQKENI. This CDR3 has 14 amino acids. The CDR3 loop is CASSPEYSNQPQHF. CDR3 bases: TGTGCCAGCTCACCAGAATATAGCAATCAGCCCCAGCATTTT.